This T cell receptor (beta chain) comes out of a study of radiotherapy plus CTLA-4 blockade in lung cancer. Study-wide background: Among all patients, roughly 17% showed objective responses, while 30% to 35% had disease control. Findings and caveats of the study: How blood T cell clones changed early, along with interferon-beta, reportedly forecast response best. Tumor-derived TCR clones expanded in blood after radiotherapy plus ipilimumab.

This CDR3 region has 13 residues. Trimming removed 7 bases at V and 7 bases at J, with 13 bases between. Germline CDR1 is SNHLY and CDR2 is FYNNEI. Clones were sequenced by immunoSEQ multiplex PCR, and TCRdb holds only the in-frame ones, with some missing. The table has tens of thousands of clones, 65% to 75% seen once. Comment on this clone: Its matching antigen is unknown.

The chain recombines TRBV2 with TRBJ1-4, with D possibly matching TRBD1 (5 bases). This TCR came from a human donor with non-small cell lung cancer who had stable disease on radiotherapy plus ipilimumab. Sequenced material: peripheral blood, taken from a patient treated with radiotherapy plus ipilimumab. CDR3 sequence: CASTLRGGEKLFF. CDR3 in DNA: TGTGCCAGCACCTTAAGGGGCGGTGAAAAACTGTTTTTT.